This T cell receptor (beta chain) appears in the sequencing data of a study of blood T cell repertoires in COVID-19. At the level of the study: From the United States, Italy and Spain came samples of acute and convalescent COVID-19. The analysed material was cDNA or gDNA that came from T cells, B-cell-depleted T cells, or PBMCs.

V gave up 5 bases and J gave up 7 bases, with 12 bases separating them. The CDR3 length is 13 residues. Germline CDR1 and CDR2: PRHDT and FYEKMQ (reference sequence). Authors' analysis steps: Amplification from reference gene primers served as the basis for estimated nucleated cell counts. Sequencing used immunoSEQ multiplex PCR; TCRdb keeps in-frame clones, though not all of them. The V and J calls and clone size were taken over from that table, and D and trimming were inferred from the DNA. The table shows about 170,000 clones, with around 85% occurring only once. Those enrolled in Seattle joined during active infection and were followed longitudinally afterward.

This sequence originates from an elderly woman with COVID-19, enrolled during active disease. The V gene is TRBV13, the J gene TRBJ2-1; D is perhaps TRBD2 (6 bases). The material sequenced was peripheral blood. The CDR3 protein is CASSLLGRNEQFF. CDR3 coding DNA: TGTGCCAGCAGCCTTCTCGGGAGAAATGAGCAGTTCTTC.